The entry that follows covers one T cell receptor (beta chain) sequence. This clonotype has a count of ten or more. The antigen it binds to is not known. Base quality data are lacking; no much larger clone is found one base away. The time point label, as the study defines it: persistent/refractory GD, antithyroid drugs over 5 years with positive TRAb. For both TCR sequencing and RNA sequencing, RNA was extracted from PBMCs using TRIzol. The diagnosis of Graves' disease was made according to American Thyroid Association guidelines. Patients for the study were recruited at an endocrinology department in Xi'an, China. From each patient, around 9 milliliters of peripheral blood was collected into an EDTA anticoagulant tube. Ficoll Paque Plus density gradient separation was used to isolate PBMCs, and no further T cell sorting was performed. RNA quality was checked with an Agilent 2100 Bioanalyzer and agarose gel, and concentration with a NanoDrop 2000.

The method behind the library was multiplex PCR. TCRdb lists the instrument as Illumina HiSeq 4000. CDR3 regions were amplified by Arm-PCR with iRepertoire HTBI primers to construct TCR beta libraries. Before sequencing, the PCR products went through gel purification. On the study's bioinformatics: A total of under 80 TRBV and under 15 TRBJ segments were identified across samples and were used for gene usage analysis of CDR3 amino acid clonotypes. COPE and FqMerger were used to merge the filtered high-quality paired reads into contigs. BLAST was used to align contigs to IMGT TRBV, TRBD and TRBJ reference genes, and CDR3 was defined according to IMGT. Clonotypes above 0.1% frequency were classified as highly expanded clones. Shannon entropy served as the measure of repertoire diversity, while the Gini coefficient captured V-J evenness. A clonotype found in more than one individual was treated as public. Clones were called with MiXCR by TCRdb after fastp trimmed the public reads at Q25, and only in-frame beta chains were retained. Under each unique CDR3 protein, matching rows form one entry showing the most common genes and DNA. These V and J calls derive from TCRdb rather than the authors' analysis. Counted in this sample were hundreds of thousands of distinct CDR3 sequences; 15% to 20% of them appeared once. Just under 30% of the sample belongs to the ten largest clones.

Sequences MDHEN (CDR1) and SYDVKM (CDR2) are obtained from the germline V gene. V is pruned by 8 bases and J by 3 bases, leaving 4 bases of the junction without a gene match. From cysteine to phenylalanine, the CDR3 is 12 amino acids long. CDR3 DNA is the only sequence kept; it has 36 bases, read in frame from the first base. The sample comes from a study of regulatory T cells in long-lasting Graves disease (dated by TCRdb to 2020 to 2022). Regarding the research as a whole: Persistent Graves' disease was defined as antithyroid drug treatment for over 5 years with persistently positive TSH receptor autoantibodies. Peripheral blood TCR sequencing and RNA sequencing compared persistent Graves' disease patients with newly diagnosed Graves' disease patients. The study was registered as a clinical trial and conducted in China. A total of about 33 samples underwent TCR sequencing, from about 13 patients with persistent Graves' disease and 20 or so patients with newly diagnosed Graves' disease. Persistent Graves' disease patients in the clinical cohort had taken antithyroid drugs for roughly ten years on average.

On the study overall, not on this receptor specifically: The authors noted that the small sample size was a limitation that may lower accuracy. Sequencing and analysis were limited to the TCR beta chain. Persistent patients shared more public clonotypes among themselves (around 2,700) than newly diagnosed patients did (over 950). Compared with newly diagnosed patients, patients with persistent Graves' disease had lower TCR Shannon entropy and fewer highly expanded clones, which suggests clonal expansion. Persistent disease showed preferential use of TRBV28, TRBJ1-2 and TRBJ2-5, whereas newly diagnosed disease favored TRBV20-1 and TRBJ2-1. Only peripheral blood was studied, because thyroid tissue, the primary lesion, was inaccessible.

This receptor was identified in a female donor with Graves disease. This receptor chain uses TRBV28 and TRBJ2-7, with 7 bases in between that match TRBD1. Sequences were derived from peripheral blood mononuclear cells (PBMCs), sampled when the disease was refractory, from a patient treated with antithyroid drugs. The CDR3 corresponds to CASRDRYYEQYF. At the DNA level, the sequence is TGTGCCAGCCGGGACAGATACTACGAGCAGTACTTC.